This T cell receptor beta chain was sequenced for a study of blood T cell repertoires in COVID-19. Study summary: Samples came from the United States, Italy and Spain, spanning acute and convalescent COVID-19.

The CDR3 is 14 amino acids. The germline gives CDR1 MDHEN, CDR2 SYDVKM. Trimming cost V 7 bases and J 4 bases; bases outside gene matches: 7. Data came from immunoSEQ multiplex PCR; TCRdb stores just in-frame clones and leaves some out. This table has some 140,000 clones, about 70% appearing once. This sequence originates from an elderly man with acute or convalescent COVID-19. V and J are TRBV28 and TRBJ1-3; 7 bases are a match to TRBD1. Sequencing was done on a sample of peripheral blood. Here the CDR3 reads CASIVTGDGNTIYF. CDR3 coding DNA: TGTGCCAGCATAGTTACAGGGGACGGAAACACCATATATTTT.